This TCR beta chain came from a study of blood T cell repertoires in COVID-19. Study-wide context: Sites across the United States, Italy and Spain contributed samples from acute and convalescent COVID-19. Sample material is recorded as cDNA or gDNA derived from T cells, B-cell-depleted T cells, or PBMCs.

In the study's own analysis: Quantification of nucleated cells was approximated via reference gene primer amplification. Clones were read by immunoSEQ multiplex PCR, and TCRdb kept only the in-frame ones, dropping some. V and J calls and clone size are as listed in that table; D and trimming were resolved from the DNA. The repertoire holds some 150,000 clones, with about 89% as singletons. The CDR3 spans 14 residues. Germline lookup yields CDR1 SGHRS and CDR2 YFSETQ. The V gene end was trimmed by 5 bases and the J gene end by 5 bases; junction bases not matched to a gene: 8. The genes are TRBV5-1 and TRBJ2-7; 9 bases fit TRBD1. The sequenced material came from peripheral blood. The receptor's source is a man aged 50 to 60 with acute or convalescent COVID-19. DNA for the CDR3: TGCGCCAGCAGGTATTCGGGACAGGGAAACGAGCAGTACTTC. It encodes CASRYSGQGNEQYF.